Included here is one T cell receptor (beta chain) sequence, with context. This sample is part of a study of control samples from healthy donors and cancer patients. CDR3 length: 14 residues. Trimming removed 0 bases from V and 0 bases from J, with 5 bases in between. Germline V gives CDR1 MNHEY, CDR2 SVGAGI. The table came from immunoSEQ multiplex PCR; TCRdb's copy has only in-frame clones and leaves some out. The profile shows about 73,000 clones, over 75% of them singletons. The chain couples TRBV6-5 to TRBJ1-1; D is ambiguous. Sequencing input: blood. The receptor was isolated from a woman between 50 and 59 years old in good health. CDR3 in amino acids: CASSYSGLNTEAFF. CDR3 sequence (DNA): TGTGCCAGCAGTTACTCGGGATTGAACACTGAAGCTTTCTTT.